The rows below give T cell receptor beta chains drawn from one sample of a study of T cells in localized non-small cell lung cancer. Only in-frame clones appear in the TCRdb table, and some are missing; sequencing was by immunoSEQ multiplex PCR. The table has 20,000 or so clones, about nine tenths seen once; the top ten hold 6.9%. The sequencing used peripheral blood, collected before any cancer treatment. The receptors come from a woman between 40 and 69 years old with stage I lung adenocarcinoma. Each CDR3 is given with its conserved first and last residue. D genes are given only for firm matches. Clone size is given for some rows only: seen once, a few or many times, or a class if the clone is expanded.

v_call	j_call	d_call	clone_size	cdr3_aa	cdr3_nt
TRBV19	TRBJ2-7	.	once	CASSIDNSYEQYF	TGTGCCAGTAGTATCGACAACTCCTACGAGCAGTACTTC
TRBV6-1	TRBJ1-4	.	.	CASSEGIGGREKLFF	TGTGCCAGCAGTGAAGGTATAGGGGGACGCGAAAAACTGTTTTTT
TRBV28	TRBJ1-1	TRBD1	.	CASRGRGHSTEAFF	TGTGCCAGCCGGGGAAGGGGGCATAGCACTGAAGCTTTCTTT
TRBV7-2	TRBJ2-4	.	.	CASSDARIQYF	TGTGCCAGCAGCGACGCGCGAATTCAGTACTTC
TRBV25-1	TRBJ2-2	.	.	CASSRSGTGRELFF	TGTGCCAGCAGTCGGTCAGGGACCGGTCGGGAGCTGTTTTTT
TRBV6-5	TRBJ1-6	.	.	CASRRGSNESPLHF	TGTGCCAGCAGGAGGGGCAGTAATGAGTCACCCCTCCACTTT
TRBV30	TRBJ2-7	TRBD1	.	CAWSGDSYAEQYF	TGTGCCTGGAGTGGGGACAGTTACGCCGAGCAGTACTTC
TRBV7-9	TRBJ2-7	.	.	CASSLEGLGGYEQYF	TGTGCCAGCAGCTTAGAGGGGCTAGGGGGCTACGAGCAGTACTTC
TRBV25-1	TRBJ1-2	.	.	CASSEQGERVNGYTF	TGTGCCAGCAGTGAACAAGGAGAGCGAGTAAATGGCTACACCTTC
TRBV6-5	TRBJ1-5	.	.	CASSLTGRQPQHF	TGTGCCAGCAGTCTTACAGGGAGACAGCCCCAGCATTTT
TRBV2	TRBJ2-5	TRBD1	.	CARQGWEETQYF	TGTGCCAGACAGGGGTGGGAAGAGACCCAGTACTTC
TRBV4-1	TRBJ2-2	TRBD1	.	CASSQGDRGRTGELFF	TGCGCCAGCAGCCAGGGGGACAGGGGGCGCACCGGGGAGCTGTTTTTT
TRBV11-2	TRBJ1-2	.	.	CASSTPRRRPPYGYTF	TGTGCCAGCAGCACACCACGCCGTAGGCCCCCGTATGGCTACACCTTC
TRBV4-3	TRBJ2-7	TRBD2	.	CASSQGSLGLAAPYEQYF	TGCGCCAGCAGCCAAGGATCTCTGGGACTAGCAGCTCCCTACGAGCAGTACTTC
TRBV10-3	TRBJ2-1	TRBD2	few	CATSSGTTGGEQFF	TGTGCCACCTCGAGCGGGACGACCGGAGGTGAGCAGTTCTTC
TRBV6-5	TRBJ2-7	TRBD1	.	CASSRPRQGYYEQYF	TGTGCCAGCAGCCGTCCCAGACAGGGGTACTACGAGCAGTACTTC
TRBV7-9	TRBJ2-3	.	once	CASSLDRARSDTQYF	TGTGCCAGCAGCTTAGACAGGGCGAGATCAGATACGCAGTATTTT
TRBV18	TRBJ2-7	TRBD2	few	CASSQTSGSSYEQYF	TGTGCCAGCTCACAGACTAGCGGGAGCTCCTACGAGCAGTACTTC
TRBV5-1	TRBJ1-1	.	.	CASSSRGSGETEAFF	TGCGCCAGCAGCTCTCGGGGATCGGGGGAAACTGAAGCTTTCTTT
TRBV2	TRBJ2-5	.	few	CASSEAGGRQYF	TGTGCCAGCAGTGAAGCGGGGGGACGCCAGTACTTC
TRBV7-9	TRBJ2-3	TRBD2	.	CASSLGIAGDTDTQYF	TGTGCCAGCAGCTTAGGTATAGCGGGAGACACAGATACGCAGTATTTT
TRBV5-8	TRBJ2-5	.	.	CASSWRPETQYF	TGTGCCAGCAGCTGGCGGCCGGAGACCCAGTACTTC
TRBV7-2	TRBJ2-7	.	.	CASSLWRGYEQYF	TGTGCCAGCAGCTTATGGAGAGGGTACGAGCAGTACTTC
TRBV14	TRBJ2-7	.	.	CASSQDLGQSYEQYF	TGTGCCAGCAGCCAAGATCTGGGGCAGTCCTACGAGCAGTACTTC
TRBV6-5	TRBJ2-6	.	.	CASSYRGTGANVLTF	TGTGCCAGCAGTTACAGGGGAACTGGGGCCAACGTCCTGACTTTC
TRBV2	TRBJ2-7	.	.	CASRGQLTGSYEQYF	TGTGCCAGCAGAGGACAGTTGACGGGCTCCTACGAGCAGTACTTC
TRBV7-9	TRBJ2-1	.	few	CASSLAPRLSYYNEQFF	TGTGCCAGCAGCTTAGCTCCTCGTCTCTCCTACTACAATGAGCAGTTCTTC
TRBV7-2	TRBJ1-3	.	.	CASSSPGNTIYF	TGTGCCAGCAGTTCTCCGGGAAACACCATATATTTT